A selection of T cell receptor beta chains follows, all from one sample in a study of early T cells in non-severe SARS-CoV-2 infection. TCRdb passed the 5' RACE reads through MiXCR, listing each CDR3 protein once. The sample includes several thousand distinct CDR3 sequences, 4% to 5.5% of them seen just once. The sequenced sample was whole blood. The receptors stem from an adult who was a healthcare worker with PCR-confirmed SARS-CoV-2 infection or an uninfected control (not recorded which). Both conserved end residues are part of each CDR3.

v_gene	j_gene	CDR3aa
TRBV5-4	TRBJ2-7	CASSGTGTSGGDEQYF
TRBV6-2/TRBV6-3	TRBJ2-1	CASSSRGYEQFF
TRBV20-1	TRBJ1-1	CSARDSAAKNTEAFF
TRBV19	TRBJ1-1	CASSPDIGTEAFF
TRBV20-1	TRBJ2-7	CSASDPGLAIYEQYF
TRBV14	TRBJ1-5	CASIWRNQPQHF
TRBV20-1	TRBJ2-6	CSARDSGFSGANVLTF
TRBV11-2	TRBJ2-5	CASSAKTGTYSETQYF
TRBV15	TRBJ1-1	CATRPGTGYTEAFF
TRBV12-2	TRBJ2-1	CASSVRADNEQFF
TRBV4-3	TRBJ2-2	CASSQVSSGELFF
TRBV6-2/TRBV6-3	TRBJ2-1	CASSSPGTSWFF
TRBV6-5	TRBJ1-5	CASRGQGNQPQHF
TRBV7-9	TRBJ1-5	CASSEWTGFNQPQHF
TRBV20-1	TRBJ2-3	CSVVGLAGGGSTDTQYF
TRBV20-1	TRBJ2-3	CSAQTSGTDTQYF
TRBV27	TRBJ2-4	CASSLRGVGLAGAKNIQYF
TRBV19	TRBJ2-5	CASSIDSGAGETQYF
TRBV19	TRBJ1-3	CASSIRQGAFLGSGNTIYF
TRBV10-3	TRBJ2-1	CAIGGTPDYNEQFF
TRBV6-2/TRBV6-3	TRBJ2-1	CASNRGLAGISGNEQFF
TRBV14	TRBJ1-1	CASSQRLGGAGKKSATEAFF